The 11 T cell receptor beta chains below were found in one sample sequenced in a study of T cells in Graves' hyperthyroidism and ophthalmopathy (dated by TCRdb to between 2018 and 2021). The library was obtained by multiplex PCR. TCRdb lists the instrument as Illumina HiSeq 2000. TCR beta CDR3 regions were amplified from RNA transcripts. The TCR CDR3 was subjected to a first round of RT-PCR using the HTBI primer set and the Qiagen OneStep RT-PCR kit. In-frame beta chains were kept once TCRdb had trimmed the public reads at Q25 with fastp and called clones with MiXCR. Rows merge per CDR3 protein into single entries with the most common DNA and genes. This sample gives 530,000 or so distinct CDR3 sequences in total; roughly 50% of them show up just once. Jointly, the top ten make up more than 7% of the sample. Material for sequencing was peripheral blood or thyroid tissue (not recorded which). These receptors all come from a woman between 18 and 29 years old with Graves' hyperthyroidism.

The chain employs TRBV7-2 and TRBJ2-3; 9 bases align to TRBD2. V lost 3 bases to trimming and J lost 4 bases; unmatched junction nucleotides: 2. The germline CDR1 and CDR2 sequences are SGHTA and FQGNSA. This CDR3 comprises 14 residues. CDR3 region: CASSFQRGADTQYF. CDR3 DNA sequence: TGTGCCAGCAGCTTCCAGCGGGGGGCAGATACGCAGTATTTT.

CDR3 sequence (DNA): TGCAGTGCTAGAGCTCAGCTGGGGGACTATGGCTACACCTTC. It encodes CSARAQLGDYGYTF. The chain joins TRBV20-1 to TRBJ1-2; D may be TRBD1 (5 bases). The CDR3 has 14 amino acids. The germline V and J ends were trimmed by 1 base and 3 bases, with 12 bases remaining between them. In germline, CDR1 is DFQATT, CDR2 SNEGSKA (reference sequence).

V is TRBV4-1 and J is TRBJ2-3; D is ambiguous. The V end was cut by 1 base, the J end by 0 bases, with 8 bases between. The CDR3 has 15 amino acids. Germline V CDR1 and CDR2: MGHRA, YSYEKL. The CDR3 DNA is TGCGCCAGCAGCCAAGTAGCAGCTAGCACAGATACGCAGTATTTT. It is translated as CASSQVAASTDTQYF.

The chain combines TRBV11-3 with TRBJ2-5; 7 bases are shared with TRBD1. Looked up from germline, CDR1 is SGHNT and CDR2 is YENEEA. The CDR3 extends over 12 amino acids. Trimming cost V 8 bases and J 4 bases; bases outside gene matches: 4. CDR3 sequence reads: CASLQGTETQYF. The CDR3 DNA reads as TGTGCCAGCCTACAGGGGACAGAGACCCAGTACTTC.

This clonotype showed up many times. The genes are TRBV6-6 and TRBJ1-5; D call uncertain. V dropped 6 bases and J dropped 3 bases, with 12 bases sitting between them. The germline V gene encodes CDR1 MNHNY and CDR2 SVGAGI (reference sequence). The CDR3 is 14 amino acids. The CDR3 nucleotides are TGTGCCAGCAGGGGAAGGGTCGACAATCAGCCCCAGCATTTT. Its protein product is CASRGRVDNQPQHF.

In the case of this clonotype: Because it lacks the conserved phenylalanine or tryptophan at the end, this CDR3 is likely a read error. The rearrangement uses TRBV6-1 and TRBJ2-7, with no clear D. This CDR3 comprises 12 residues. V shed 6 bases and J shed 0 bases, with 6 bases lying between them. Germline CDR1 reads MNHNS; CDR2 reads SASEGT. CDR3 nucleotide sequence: TGTGCCAGCAGGGACCCCTCCTACGAGCAGTACCTC. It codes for CASRDPSYEQYL.

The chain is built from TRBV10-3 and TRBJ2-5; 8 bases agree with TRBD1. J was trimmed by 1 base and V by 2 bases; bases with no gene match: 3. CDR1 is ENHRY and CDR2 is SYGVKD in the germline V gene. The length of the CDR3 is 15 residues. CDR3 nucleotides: TGTGCCATCAGTGAGCAAGGACAGGGCCAAGAGACCCAGTACTTC. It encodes CAISEQGQGQETQYF.

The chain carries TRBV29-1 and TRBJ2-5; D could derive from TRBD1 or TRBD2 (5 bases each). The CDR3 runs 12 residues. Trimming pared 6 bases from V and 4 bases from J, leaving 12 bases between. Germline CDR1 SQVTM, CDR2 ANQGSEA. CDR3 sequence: CSVRRDAETQYF. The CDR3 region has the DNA TGCAGCGTACGCCGGGACGCAGAGACCCAGTACTTC.

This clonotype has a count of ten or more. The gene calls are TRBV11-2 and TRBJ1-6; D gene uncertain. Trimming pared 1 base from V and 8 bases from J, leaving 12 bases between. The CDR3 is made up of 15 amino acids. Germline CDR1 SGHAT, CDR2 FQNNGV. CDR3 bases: TGTGCCAGCAGCTTAGTAGAAGAGTTTGATTCACCCCTCCACTTT. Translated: CASSLVEEFDSPLHF.

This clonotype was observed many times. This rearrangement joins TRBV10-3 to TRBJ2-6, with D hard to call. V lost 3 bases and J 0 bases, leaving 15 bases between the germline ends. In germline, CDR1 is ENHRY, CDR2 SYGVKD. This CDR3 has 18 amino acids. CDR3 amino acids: CAISDPRLGLSGANVLTF. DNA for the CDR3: TGTGCCATCAGTGACCCGCGGTTGGGTCTCTCTGGGGCCAACGTCCTGACTTTC.

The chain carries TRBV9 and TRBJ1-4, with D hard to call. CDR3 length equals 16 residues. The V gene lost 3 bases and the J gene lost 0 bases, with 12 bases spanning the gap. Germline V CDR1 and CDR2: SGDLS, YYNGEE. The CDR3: CASSGDGRPTNEKLFF. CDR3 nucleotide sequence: TGTGCCAGCAGCGGCGACGGACGTCCAACTAATGAAAAACTGTTTTTT.